This T cell receptor (beta chain) is drawn from a study of T cell responses to AZD1222 COVID-19 vaccine (dated by TCRdb to the early 2020s). For the wider study: A total of approximately 230 trial participants underwent TCR sequencing, of whom approximately 210 received two doses of AZD1222 and 26 received two doses of the MenACWY control vaccine. Trial participants were enrolled by age into 18-55, 56-69 and 70-plus year subgroups, with roughly 160, 29 and 62 TCR-sequenced participants respectively. Results and caveats for the whole study, not just this receptor: Because no day 14 peak-response samples were available, repertoires were characterized only after the peak T cell response. Most participants were white British and females outnumbered males, and the authors suggested that clonal diversity may have been underestimated. In the small 56-69-year group, the increase in depth fell short of significance, most likely because of low power. Only five or six AZD1222 recipients were SARS-CoV-2 seropositive at baseline, limiting conclusions about previously exposed vaccinees. Reportedly, almost half of the unique spike-specific TCRs recognized epitopes lying outside the regions that are mutated in the B.1.351 and B.1.1.7 variants. After two AZD1222 doses, spike-specific TCR breadth and depth were significantly higher than at day 0 and than in MenACWY recipients. Vaccine-associated CD4 TCRs spanned the whole spike protein, with dominant responses in regions 160-218 and 743-854.

The CDR3 regions of human TCRbeta chains were analyzed by immunosequencing. Under the source paper's analysis protocol: Repertoire TCRs were checked for matches against a reference library of SARS-CoV-2-specific TCRs that had been generated using the MIRA antigen-specificity platform. Breadth was defined as the fraction of unique TCRs that were SARS-CoV-2-associated. Depth was defined as the fraction of total T cells that were SARS-CoV-2-associated. Using the MIRA data, each spike-specific TCR was assigned both to the spike region to which the TCR was reactive and to a CD4 or CD8 class. Log10-transformed breadth and depth values were compared by one-way ANOVA with Sidak's multiple comparisons tests. Held by TCRdb, this immuneACCESS table contains in-frame sequences only and omits some clones. Under half of the omission traces to an unresolved V gene where checked; the cause of the rest is unknown. V, J and clone size were drawn from that table, and D and trimming were deduced from the DNA. This sample holds 150,000 to 200,000 clones; 80% to 90% were observed only once. The top ten clones comprise 11% of the sample.

The CDR3, from cysteine to phenylalanine, totals 14 residues. Only CDR3 DNA is held: 42 bases, read in frame from base 1. From the germline V gene, CDR1 is MNHEY and CDR2 is SVGAGI. The trim is 6 bases for V and 5 bases for J, with a gap of 13 bases between the germline ends. Sample time point, as interpreted from the label and publication: about 28 days (+/-7) after the second vaccine dose. AZD1222 recipients whose second dose came at about 4 weeks and those whose second dose came at about 12 weeks were combined into one group, since spike-specific TCR depth and breadth did not differ between the two schedules. The vaccinee samples were drawn from two UK trials, COV001 and COV002, one of which was a single-blind randomized controlled phase 2/3 trial testing AZD1222 (ChAdOx1 nCoV-19) in healthy adults. For TCRbeta chain sequencing, PBMC samples were collected from trial participants at day 0 and at day 28 after the second dose.

A word on this clone: Its cognate antigen has yet to be identified. Per-base quality was not reported, and no clone a single base away is much larger than it.

Recombination joined TRBV6-5 with TRBJ1-4; TRBD1 is possibly the D segment (6 matching bases). The sample consisted of peripheral blood, taken 28 days after the second AZD1222 dose. The source of this sequence is an adult who received the AZD1222 COVID-19 vaccine. The CDR3 has the sequence CASREFGGNEKLFF. Here is the DNA: TGTGCCAGCAGGGAGTTTGGGGGCAATGAAAAACTGTTTTTT.